The rows below give T cell receptor beta chains drawn from one sample of a study of identical twins. TCRdb re-derived calls from the 5' RACE reads in MiXCR, one entry per CDR3 protein. The sample lists some 1,700,000 distinct CDR3 sequences, around a third occurring once. The material sequenced was cord blood. Source of these receptors: a newborn girl in good health. Each CDR3 is given with its conserved first and last residue. Fields, in order: D gene, CDR3 length, V gene, clone size, J gene, CDR3 protein, CDR3 DNA. D genes are given only for firm matches. The listing skips clone size in some rows; elsewhere it reads once, few, many or a size class.

d_call: .
cdr3_length: 16
v_call: TRBV20-1
clone_size: few
j_call: TRBJ1-2
cdr3_aa: CSARDWPGMGGYGYTF
cdr3_nt: TGCAGTGCTAGAGATTGGCCGGGAATGGGGGGCTATGGCTACACCTTC

d_call: .
cdr3_length: 15
v_call: TRBV28
clone_size: .
j_call: TRBJ2-4
cdr3_aa: CASSLRGLSYNEQYF
cdr3_nt: TGTGCCAGCAGTTTACGGGGGCTGTCCTACAATGAGCAGTACTTC

d_call: .
cdr3_length: 12
v_call: TRBV29-1
clone_size: .
j_call: TRBJ2-3
cdr3_aa: CSVTQRTDTQYF
cdr3_nt: TGCAGCGTTACTCAGAGGACAGATACGCAGTATTTT

d_call: .
cdr3_length: 17
v_call: TRBV5-1
clone_size: .
j_call: TRBJ1-6
cdr3_aa: CASSLYRGSSYNSPLHF
cdr3_nt: TGCGCCAGCAGCTTGTACCGGGGCAGCTCCTATAATTCACCCCTCCACTTT

d_call: .
cdr3_length: 15
v_call: TRBV4-2
clone_size: .
j_call: TRBJ2-1
cdr3_aa: CASSQGLSSCNEQFF
cdr3_nt: TGTGCCAGCAGCCAAGGACTAAGCTCCTGCAATGAGCAGTTCTTC

d_call: .
cdr3_length: 14
v_call: TRBV21-1
clone_size: few
j_call: TRBJ2-7
cdr3_aa: CASLRTHPYNEQYF
cdr3_nt: TGTGCCAGCCTCCGGACCCACCCCTACAATGAGCAGTACTTC

d_call: TRBD1
cdr3_length: 14
v_call: TRBV20-1
clone_size: few
j_call: TRBJ2-7
cdr3_aa: CSARGKTGMREQYF
cdr3_nt: TGCAGTGCTAGAGGAAAGACAGGGATGAGGGAGCAGTACTTC

d_call: TRBD2
cdr3_length: 17
v_call: TRBV3-1
clone_size: few
j_call: TRBJ2-7
cdr3_aa: CASSQGPLLAGVYEQYF
cdr3_nt: TGTGCCAGCAGCCAAGGACCGCTACTAGCGGGGGTTTACGAGCAGTACTTC

d_call: TRBD2
cdr3_length: 14
v_call: TRBV3-1
clone_size: many
j_call: TRBJ2-3
cdr3_aa: CASSFSGGPDTQYF
cdr3_nt: TGTGCCAGCAGCTTTAGCGGGGGGCCAGATACGCAGTATTTT

d_call: TRBD2
cdr3_length: 17
v_call: TRBV7-2
clone_size: .
j_call: TRBJ2-3
cdr3_aa: CASSFILAGGSTDTQYF
cdr3_nt: TGTGCCAGCAGCTTTATCCTAGCGGGGGGTTCCACAGATACGCAGTATTTT

d_call: TRBD2
cdr3_length: 15
v_call: TRBV11-1
clone_size: few
j_call: TRBJ2-7
cdr3_aa: CASSVKREASYEQYF
cdr3_nt: TGTGCCAGCAGCGTCAAGCGGGAGGCCTCCTACGAGCAGTACTTC

d_call: TRBD2
cdr3_length: 15
v_call: TRBV25-1
clone_size: once
j_call: TRBJ2-7
cdr3_aa: CASSSVLAGYNEQYF
cdr3_nt: TGTGCCAGCAGTTCTGTACTAGCGGGCTACAATGAGCAGTACTTC

d_call: TRBD2
cdr3_length: 15
v_call: TRBV10-3
clone_size: few
j_call: TRBJ2-7
cdr3_aa: CAIRAGTRLNYEQYF
cdr3_nt: TGTGCCATCAGGGCCGGGACTAGACTTAACTACGAGCAGTACTTC

d_call: TRBD2
cdr3_length: 17
v_call: TRBV11-2
clone_size: .
j_call: TRBJ2-3
cdr3_aa: CASSDIAGGPTDGTQYF
cdr3_nt: TGTGCCAGCAGCGACATAGCGGGGGGGCCCACGGATGGTACGCAGTATTTT

d_call: TRBD1
cdr3_length: 14
v_call: TRBV20-1
clone_size: .
j_call: TRBJ1-2
cdr3_aa: CSASTGQDNYGYTF
cdr3_nt: TGCAGTGCTAGTACAGGACAGGACAACTATGGCTACACCTTC

d_call: TRBD2
cdr3_length: 16
v_call: TRBV5-5
clone_size: .
j_call: TRBJ2-2
cdr3_aa: CASSSRLAGVSGELFF
cdr3_nt: TGTGCCAGCAGCTCGCGACTAGCGGGAGTTTCCGGGGAGCTGTTTTTT

d_call: .
cdr3_length: 14
v_call: TRBV28
clone_size: .
j_call: TRBJ1-5
cdr3_aa: CASILFPGNQPQHF
cdr3_nt: TGTGCCAGCATCCTTTTTCCGGGGAATCAGCCCCAGCATTTT

d_call: .
cdr3_length: 12
v_call: TRBV10-3
clone_size: few
j_call: TRBJ2-7
cdr3_aa: CAISDLAVEQYF
cdr3_nt: TGTGCCATCAGCGACCTAGCTGTCGAGCAGTACTTC

d_call: TRBD2
cdr3_length: 14
v_call: TRBV20-1
clone_size: .
j_call: TRBJ2-1
cdr3_aa: CSARSPGGYNEQFF
cdr3_nt: TGCAGTGCTAGGTCGCCGGGGGGGTACAATGAGCAGTTCTTC

d_call: TRBD1
cdr3_length: 18
v_call: TRBV7-9
clone_size: .
j_call: TRBJ1-6
cdr3_aa: CASIDDPRDRDYNSPLHF
cdr3_nt: TGTGCCAGCATCGACGACCCGCGCGACAGGGACTATAATTCACCCCTCCACTTT

d_call: TRBD2
cdr3_length: 21
v_call: TRBV27
clone_size: .
j_call: TRBJ2-2
cdr3_aa: CASSSNLLGVGTSGEGGELFF
cdr3_nt: TGTGCCAGCAGTTCAAACCTCCTTGGCGTCGGGACTAGCGGGGAGGGCGGGGAGCTGTTTTTT

d_call: TRBD1
cdr3_length: 15
v_call: TRBV11-2
clone_size: few
j_call: TRBJ1-1
cdr3_aa: CASSPNRDRGTEAFF
cdr3_nt: TGTGCCAGCAGCCCAAACCGGGACAGGGGTACTGAAGCTTTCTTT

d_call: .
cdr3_length: 16
v_call: TRBV20-1
clone_size: .
j_call: TRBJ2-1
cdr3_aa: CSARESAQGYYNEQFF
cdr3_nt: TGCAGTGCTAGAGAAAGTGCCCAGGGGTACTACAATGAGCAGTTCTTC

d_call: .
cdr3_length: 17
v_call: TRBV7-2
clone_size: few
j_call: TRBJ2-4
cdr3_aa: CASSSGGLAVAKNIQYF
cdr3_nt: TGTGCCAGCAGCTCCGGGGGGCTAGCGGTAGCCAAAAACATTCAGTACTTC

d_call: TRBD2
cdr3_length: 14
v_call: TRBV29-1
clone_size: .
j_call: TRBJ2-5
cdr3_aa: CSAWGTSGKETQYF
cdr3_nt: TGCAGCGCCTGGGGGACTAGCGGCAAAGAGACCCAGTACTTC